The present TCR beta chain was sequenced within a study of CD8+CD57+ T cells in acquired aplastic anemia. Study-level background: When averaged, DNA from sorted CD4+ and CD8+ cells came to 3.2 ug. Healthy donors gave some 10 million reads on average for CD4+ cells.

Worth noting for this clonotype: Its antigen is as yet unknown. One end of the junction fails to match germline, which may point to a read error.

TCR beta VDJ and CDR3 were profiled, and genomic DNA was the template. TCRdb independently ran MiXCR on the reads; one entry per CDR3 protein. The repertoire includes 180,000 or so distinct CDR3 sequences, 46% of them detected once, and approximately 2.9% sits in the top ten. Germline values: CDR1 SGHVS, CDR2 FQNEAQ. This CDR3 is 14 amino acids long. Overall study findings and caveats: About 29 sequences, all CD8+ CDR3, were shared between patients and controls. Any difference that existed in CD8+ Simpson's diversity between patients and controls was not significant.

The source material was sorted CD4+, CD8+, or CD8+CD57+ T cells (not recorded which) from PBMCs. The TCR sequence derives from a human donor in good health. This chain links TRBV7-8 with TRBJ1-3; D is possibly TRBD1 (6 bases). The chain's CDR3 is CASRLGGSGNTIYF. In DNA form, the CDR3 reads TGCGCCAGCAGGTTAGGGGGATCTGGAAACACCATATATTTT.